This passage covers 16 T cell receptor beta chains from one sample sequenced in a study of shared clonotypes between healthy human individuals. Assay used: immunoSEQ multiplex PCR; TCRdb lists only in-frame clones, some missing. The sample lists 2 million to 3 million clones; approximately 92% were seen once. The specimen was naive CD4+ T cells sorted from blood. As to subset: CD45RA+ positively selected. The receptors here all came from a man between 18 and 35 years old in good health.

The chain is built from TRBV4-1 and TRBJ1-1, with D possibly being TRBD1 (5 bases). The CDR3 covers 15 residues. Trimming pared 6 bases from V and 3 bases from J, leaving 17 bases between. Germline V gives CDR1 MGHRA, CDR2 YSYEKL. Here the CDR3 DNA reads TGCGCCAGCAGGGGGGGAAGGGAATCTTACACTGAAGCTTTCTTT. It encodes CASRGGRESYTEAFF.

V and J are TRBV15 and TRBJ2-7, with 9 bases that match TRBD2. The CDR3 totals 18 residues. Germline-derived CDR1 and CDR2 are LNHNV and YYDKDF (reference sequence). V lost 0 bases, J lost 1 base, and 10 bases stayed unmatched. CDR3 protein: CATSRDSASGVSSYEQYF. The CDR3 DNA sequence: TGTGCCACCAGCAGAGATTCCGCTAGCGGGGTTAGTTCCTACGAGCAGTACTTC.

The chain employs TRBV5-5 and TRBJ1-2; D gene uncertain. The CDR3 loop spans 16 amino acids. Germline CDR1 and CDR2: SGHKS and YYEKEE (reference sequence). V lost 2 bases and J 2 bases, leaving 16 bases between the germline ends. CDR3 amino acids: CASSFFSGIANYGYTF. The CDR3 coding sequence is TGTGCCAGCAGCTTTTTCTCCGGGATCGCAAACTATGGCTACACCTTC.

The CDR3 loop is CASSFYSAGGELFF. CDR3 nucleotide sequence: TGTGCCAGCAGCTTCTATTCGGCTGGCGGGGAGCTGTTTTTT. V usage is TRBV7-2 and J usage is TRBJ2-2, with D unclear. V lost 3 bases and J 7 bases, leaving 12 bases between the germline ends. Germline values: CDR1 SGHTA, CDR2 FQGNSA. This CDR3 has 14 amino acids.

The V gene is TRBV6-6, the J gene TRBJ1-1, with D perhaps matching TRBD1 (6 bases). Germline values: CDR1 MNHNY, CDR2 SVGAGI (reference sequence). The V end was cut by 6 bases, the J end by 2 bases, with 13 bases between. The CDR3 is made up of 14 amino acids. This chain's CDR3 is CASSRTAGNTEAFF. The DNA of the CDR3 is TGTGCCAGCAGCCGGACAGCCGGCAACACTGAAGCTTTCTTT.

V gene TRBV30 combines with J gene TRBJ1-4; no clear D. Trimming took 7 bases from V and 2 from J, leaving 8 bases between them. This CDR3 is built from 12 residues. From germline, CDR1 is GTSNPN and CDR2 SVGIG (reference sequence). The CDR3 is CASGLTNEKLFF. CDR3 sequence (DNA): TGTGCCTCAGGCTTGACTAATGAAAAACTGTTTTTT.

The chain is built from TRBV30 and TRBJ2-7; D possibly corresponds to TRBD1 (6 bases). The germline V and J ends were trimmed by 2 bases and 0 bases, with 11 bases remaining between them. Germline CDR1 reads GTSNPN; CDR2 reads SVGIG (reference sequence). There are 14 residues in the CDR3. The CDR3 sequence is CAWSRGSLSYEQYF. The CDR3 DNA reads TGTGCCTGGAGTAGGGGGTCTCTCTCCTACGAGCAGTACTTC.

This chain links TRBV6-5 with TRBJ1-2, with D possibly being TRBD1 (5 bases). The CDR3 is 13 residues long. Looked up from germline, CDR1 is MNHEY and CDR2 is SVGAGI. Trimming removed 7 bases at V and 5 bases at J, with 14 bases between. CDR3 DNA: TGTGCCAGCACCAAAGGCGGGGGGTATGGCTACACCTTC. This codes for CASTKGGGYGYTF.

A remark on this clone: This same CDR3 is encoded by further DNA sequences in the sample. The chain recombines TRBV5-1 with TRBJ2-7; D perhaps matches TRBD2 (6 bases). The germline V gene has CDR1 SGHRS and CDR2 YFSETQ. This CDR3 has 14 residues. V lost 0 bases and J 3 bases, leaving 10 bases between the germline ends. The CDR3 DNA is TGCGCCAGCAGCTTGGACGGGGGAAGCTACGAGCAGTACTTC. The encoded protein is CASSLDGGSYEQYF.

CDR3 amino acids: CASSFRLLLGRGNIQYF. CDR3 coding DNA: TGTGCCAGCAGTTTCCGTTTACTTTTGGGCAGGGGAAACATTCAGTACTTC. This sequence joins TRBV28 and TRBJ2-4, with a weak D call TRBD1 (6 bases). The V and J ends lost 3 bases and 6 bases respectively, with 21 bases between them. Germline lookup yields CDR1 MDHEN and CDR2 SYDVKM. CDR3 length: 17 amino acids.

On this clone: The same CDR3 is also encoded by other DNA sequences in this sample. The V gene is TRBV15, the J gene TRBJ2-7; unclear D gene. The CDR3 runs 12 residues. Germline V CDR1 and CDR2: LNHNV, YYDKDF (reference sequence). Trimming pared 0 bases from V and 4 bases from J, leaving 4 bases between. The CDR3, as DNA: TGTGCCACCAGCAGAGATAGGTACGAGCAGTACTTC. This encodes CATSRDRYEQYF. Variable domain in full (rest from reference TRBV15 and TRBJ2-7): DAMVIQNPRYQVTQFGKPVTLSCSQTLNHNVMYWYQQKSSQAPKLLFHYYDKDFNNEADTPDNFQSRRPNTSFCFLDIRSPGLGDTAMYLCATSRDRYEQYFGPGTRLTVT.

The rearrangement joins TRBV6-5 to TRBJ1-2, with D uncertain. Germline CDR1 reads MNHEY; CDR2 reads SVGAGI. V was cut by 2 bases and J by 4 bases, with 17 bases left in between. This CDR3 has 16 residues. The CDR3 spells CASSYGLGLQSYGYTF. The CDR3 region has the DNA TGTGCCAGCAGTTACGGACTTGGGTTGCAATCCTATGGCTACACCTTC.

About this clone itself: The same CDR3 can be traced to other DNA sequences in this sample. The chain combines TRBV5-1 with TRBJ2-1; TRBD2 matches at 7 bases. V lost 0 bases and J lost 7; bases outside the gene matches: 4. CDR1 and CDR2 (germline): SGHRS, YFSETQ. The CDR3 is made up of 14 amino acids. The CDR3 DNA sequence: TGCGCCAGCAGCTTGGCGGAGGGAGGGAATGAGCAGTTCTTC. Translating it yields CASSLAEGGNEQFF.

V is TRBV2 and J is TRBJ2-5; D gene unclear. This CDR3 contains 12 residues. The V end lost 7 bases, the J end lost 2 bases, and 8 bases lay between the germline ends. Germline values: CDR1 SNHLY, CDR2 FYNNEI. Here the CDR3 DNA reads TGTGCCAGCAAAGTCTGGCAAGAGACCCAGTACTTC. The encoded protein is CASKVWQETQYF.

CDR3 coding DNA: TGTGCCAGCACCCCGCCCGCAGGGGGCAATACTGAAGCTTTCTTT. As protein: CASTPPAGGNTEAFF. The rearrangement joins TRBV28 to TRBJ1-1; 8 positions agree with TRBD1. Germline V CDR1 and CDR2: MDHEN, SYDVKM. The length of the CDR3 is 15 residues. V lost 7 bases to trimming and J lost 5 bases; unmatched junction nucleotides: 12.

The chain is built from TRBV5-4 and TRBJ2-3; D unresolved. V lost 4 bases and J lost 0, with 6 bases in between. The CDR3 consists of 13 residues. Germline CDR1 and CDR2: SGHNT and YYREEE (reference sequence). The CDR3 region has the DNA TGTGCCAGCAGCCGGGTGAGCACAGATACGCAGTATTTT. Its protein is CASSRVSTDTQYF.